The 3 T cell receptor beta chains below come from one sample, sequenced in a study of Tregs in tolerant kidney transplant recipients. Assay used: immunoSEQ multiplex PCR; TCRdb lists only in-frame clones, some missing. The table records 110,000 or so clones, 92% of them present only once. The sequencing input was CD4+ T cells from blood. The source is a human donor in good health.

V is TRBV7-2 and J is TRBJ2-1; 7 bases agree with TRBD2. The length of the CDR3 is 15 residues. The V gene's germline CDR1 is SGHTA and CDR2 FQGNSA. V lost 5 bases to trimming and J lost 7 bases; unmatched junction nucleotides: 11. The CDR3 here is CASSPRRGDMNEQFF. CDR3 in DNA: TGTGCCAGCAGCCCCCGCCGGGGGGATATGAATGAGCAGTTCTTC.

As regards this clone: Other DNA sequences in this sample translate to the same CDR3. This chain joins TRBV7-9 and TRBJ1-1; a weak D match, TRBD1 (5 bases). Germline V gene data show CDR1 as SEHNR and CDR2 as FQNEAQ (reference sequence). The CDR3 is made up of 15 amino acids. V lost 1 base to trimming and J lost 0 bases, with 9 bases between them. CDR3 sequence (DNA): TGTGCCAGCAGCTTAGTCCAGGGCATGAACACTGAAGCTTTCTTT. It encodes CASSLVQGMNTEAFF. Full variable domain (rest looked up from reference TRBV7-9 and TRBJ1-1): DTGVSQNPRHKITKRGQNVTFRCDPISEHNRLYWYRQTLGQGPEFLTYFQNEAQLEKSRLLSDRFSAERPKGSFSTLEIQRTEQGDSAMYLCASSLVQGMNTEAFFGQGTRLTVV.

This sequence joins TRBV9 and TRBJ2-3; D uncertain. Per the germline V gene, CDR1 is SGDLS and CDR2 is YYNGEE. The length of the CDR3 is 16 residues. V was shortened by 4 bases and J by 1 base, with 16 bases between the two germline ends. For the CDR3, the DNA is TGTGCCAGCAGCCAACTTCTACGCCCGGGCACAGATACGCAGTATTTT. Protein sequence: CASSQLLRPGTDTQYF.